The present T cell receptor (beta chain) was sequenced within a study of post-analysis software for immune sequencing data. This clonotype was observed a handful of times. Germline lookup yields CDR1 SGHTA and CDR2 FQGTGA. The CDR3 is 15 amino acids. V shed 1 base, J shed 6 bases, and the junction held 8 bases outside the gene matches. TCR beta cDNA libraries had unique molecular identifiers. TCRdb fed the PCR reads into MiXCR, producing one record per CDR3 protein. The sample shows under 200,000 distinct CDR3 sequences, about 37% of them seen only once. This chain connects TRBV7-3 to TRBJ1-2, with 7 bases lining up with TRBD1. This sample comprised blood, obtained after autologous hematopoietic stem cell transplantation. This receptor was obtained from a girl aged 5-17 years with multiple sclerosis. The CDR3 protein is CASSLRGGDGDGYTF. CDR3 coding DNA: TGTGCCAGCAGCTTAAGAGGGGGCGATGGGGATGGCTACACCTTC.